This TCR beta chain was sequenced during a study of CD8 T cells in ankylosing spondylitis. Study-wide results and limits: A CD8+ phenotype characterized the disease-linked clones, which were relatively rare in peripheral blood. Within matched ankylosing spondylitis synovial fluid, disease-linked clones were reportedly significantly enriched. Blood of patients with ankylosing spondylitis appeared to be characterized by a TCR beta motif of several highly homologous variants.

The table lists this clonotype with a few counts. What it recognizes is unknown. V was pared by 6 bases and J by 4 bases, with 6 bases of the junction left unmatched. This CDR3 region has 15 residues. MiXCR, run by TCRdb on the 5' RACE reads, gives a single entry per CDR3 protein. The table shows around 770,000 distinct CDR3 sequences, with roughly 19% occurring only once. The specimen was blood, either unsorted or a sorted T cell fraction (not recorded which). The chain combines TRBV12-3 or TRBV12-4 with TRBJ1-5; 10 bases align to TRBD1. The clonotype was recovered from a male donor with ankylosing spondylitis. The CDR3 reads CASRGGQGVNQPQHF. CDR3 DNA sequence: TGTGCCAGCAGGGGAGGACAGGGGGTAAATCAGCCCCAGCATTTT.